This record looks at one TCR beta chain sequence and its context. Its antigen is currently unknown. This record comes from a study of cytomegalovirus exposure and HLA in healthy donors. V was pared by 5 bases and J by 4 bases, with 12 bases between. CDR1 is LNHDA, CDR2 SQIVND, per germline (reference sequence). The CDR3 has 14 amino acids. PCR involved 60 Vbeta and 13 Jbeta primers. The method was immunoSEQ multiplex PCR; TCRdb's version includes in-frame clones alone and lacks a portion of them. The sample has 100,000 to 150,000 clones, 80% to 90% seen once; the top ten hold approximately 2.4%. Study results and limitations: Presence/absence analyses rested on an assumption that sequencing depth was roughly uniform across donors.

Specimen: PBMCs. The sequence came from a middle-aged man in good health and CMV-seronegative. J is TRBJ1-5 and V is TRBV19; D is unresolved. The CDR3 DNA reads TGTGCCAGTAGTCTGTCTCTGAGTAATCAGCCCCAGCATTTT. Protein product: CASSLSLSNQPQHF.